One and the same sample provided the 2 T cell receptor beta chains below, sequenced in a study of blood T cells in healthy people across ages. Together with a sample-barcoded 5' primer, a J-beta primer mix was included in a second PCR lasting about 7 to 11 cycles. Each CDR3 protein is one row after TCRdb ran MiXCR on the 5' RACE reads. The sample shows about 640,000 distinct CDR3 sequences, 58% of them seen only once. Material for sequencing was blood. These receptors came from a man between 60 and 75 years old in good health.

The table lists this clonotype with a count of one. The chain links TRBV5-8 to TRBJ1-4; D is undetermined. The CDR3 is 12 residues long. Deletions cut 0 bases from V and 10 bases from J, with 7 bases between. Germline V lookup: CDR1 SGHTS, CDR2 YDEGEE. This chain's CDR3 is CASSLVEGKLFF. Here the CDR3 DNA reads TGTGCCAGCAGCTTGGTTGAGGGAAAACTGTTTTTT.

The rearrangement joins TRBV20-1 to TRBJ2-3, with D maybe TRBD1 (5 bases). CDR3 length: 13 amino acids. The V gene lost 4 bases and the J gene lost 0 bases, with 8 bases spanning the gap. Germline CDR1 reads DFQATT; CDR2 reads SNEGSKA (reference sequence). The DNA for the CDR3 is TGCAGTGCTACAGGGTCTAGCACAGATACGCAGTATTTT. Its translation: CSATGSSTDTQYF.